These 18 T cell receptor beta chains came from one sample sequenced in a study of blood T cell repertoires in COVID-19. Some clones are missing from TCRdb's copy, which holds only in-frame ones; the method was immunoSEQ multiplex PCR. The repertoire consists of 89,000 or so clones, with roughly 96% occurring once and the leading ten covering almost 4.5%. The sequencing input was peripheral blood. Receptors were obtained from a human donor with active COVID-19. The donor label of this sample is uncertain.

V gene TRBV20-1 combines with J gene TRBJ2-3; D possibly corresponds to TRBD2 (7 bases). The CDR3 contains 14 residues. Trimming removed 3 bases at V and 1 base at J, with 11 bases between. Germline V gene lookup returns CDR1 DFQATT and CDR2 SNEGSKA (reference sequence). The chain's CDR3 is CSASLGGRTDTQYF. CDR3 DNA sequence: TGCAGTGCTAGTCTGGGGGGGCGCACAGATACGCAGTATTTT.

The chain recombines TRBV5-1 with TRBJ2-2; 7 bases align to TRBD1. Germline CDR1 SGHRS, CDR2 YFSETQ. V lost 2 bases to trimming and J lost 0 bases; unmatched junction nucleotides: 4. The CDR3 extends over 16 amino acids. The CDR3 reads CASSLGTATNTGELFF. The DNA of the CDR3 is TGCGCCAGCAGCTTAGGGACAGCTACGAACACCGGGGAGCTGTTTTTT.

The chain combines TRBV7-9 with TRBJ2-7; weak D call: TRBD1 (5 bases). V shed 5 bases and J shed 7 bases, with 24 bases lying between them. Per the germline V gene, CDR1 is SEHNR and CDR2 is FQNEAQ (reference sequence). The CDR3 runs to 16 residues. CDR3 coding DNA: TGTGCCAGCAGCCCAGGGCTAGAGGCAGGGAATGCGGAGCAGTACTTC. Translated, it gives CASSPGLEAGNAEQYF.

V and J are TRBV10-2 and TRBJ2-3, with 10 positions matching TRBD2. Per germline, CDR1 WSHSY and CDR2 SAAADI. The CDR3 extends over 17 amino acids. The V gene end was trimmed by 3 bases and the J gene end by 10 bases; junction bases not matched to a gene: 16. CDR3 DNA sequence: TGCGCCAGCAGTGATCCCCATAGCGGGAGGAGGGAAGGGGCGCAGTATTTT. This encodes CASSDPHSGRREGAQYF.

The chain couples TRBV11-2 to TRBJ1-6; D possibly corresponds to TRBD1 (5 bases). Germline V CDR1 and CDR2: SGHAT, FQNNGV. There are 14 residues in the CDR3. V lost 9 bases and J lost 6, with 15 bases in between. CDR3 DNA sequence: TGTGCCAGTGTCCCCAGGGTTGGTAATTCACCCCTCCACTTT. Encoded protein: CASVPRVGNSPLHF.

The chain links TRBV14 to TRBJ2-3; no clear D. Trimming cost V 2 bases and J 8 bases, with 14 bases left between them. CDR3 length: 14 residues. CDR1 and CDR2 (germline): SGHDN, FVKESK. The CDR3 DNA follows: TGTGCCAGCAGCCAATTACAGAAAGTTGGTACGCAGTATTTT. It yields the protein CASSQLQKVGTQYF.

This sequence joins TRBV6-5 and TRBJ2-1; tentatively, D is TRBD1 (6 bases). The germline CDR1 and CDR2 sequences are MNHEY and SVGAGI. Trimming took off 2 bases at V and 8 bases at J, with 16 bases between the two ends. CDR3 length equals 15 residues. The CDR3 sequence: CASSYNGRGEDEQFF. CDR3 nucleotides: TGTGCCAGCAGTTACAATGGCAGGGGTGAGGATGAGCAGTTCTTC.

The V gene is TRBV9, the J gene TRBJ2-2; TRBD1 is a possible D gene (6 bases). CDR1 is SGDLS, CDR2 YYNGEE, per germline. This CDR3 spans 14 amino acids. Deletions cut 4 bases from V and 3 bases from J, with 10 bases between. This CDR3 reads CASSTQGYTGELFF. In DNA, the CDR3 is TGTGCCAGCAGCACACAGGGTTACACCGGGGAGCTGTTTTTT.

This clone came up once. V usage is TRBV3-1 (or the pseudogene TRBV3-2) and J usage is TRBJ1-6, with no clear D. CDR3 size: 18 residues. V lost 5 bases, J lost 5 bases, and 22 bases lay in between. CDR1 is LGHDT and CDR2 is YNNKEL in the germline V gene (reference sequence). CDR3: CASSCIFPIIHHNSPLHF. DNA for the CDR3: TGTGCCAGCAGCTGTATCTTTCCCATCATACATCATAATTCACCCCTCCACTTT.

The chain joins TRBV28 to TRBJ2-7, with D perhaps matching TRBD1 (6 bases). Germline CDR1 is MDHEN and CDR2 is SYDVKM. This CDR3 region has 13 residues. Trimming left V 8 bases short and J 6 bases short, with 17 bases between. Here the CDR3 DNA reads TGTGCCAGCGTGGGGGCCCCCTCACGCGAGCAGTACTTC. Encoded protein: CASVGAPSREQYF.

The J gene is TRBJ2-5, the V gene TRBV9; the D gene is possibly TRBD1 (6 bases). CDR3 length equals 13 residues. Germline V gene lookup returns CDR1 SGDLS and CDR2 YYNGEE. V dropped 4 bases and J dropped 5 bases, with 12 bases sitting between them. This CDR3 is CASSLSGAETQYF. CDR3 coding DNA: TGTGCCAGCAGCCTGTCAGGGGCTGAGACCCAGTACTTC.

This chain's CDR3 is CASSPGQGAYTGELFF. The CDR3, as DNA: TGCGCCAGCAGCCCGGGACAGGGGGCTTATACCGGGGAGCTGTTTTTT. V and J are TRBV5-1 and TRBJ2-2; TRBD1 agrees at 12 bases. CDR1 SGHRS and CDR2 YFSETQ come from the germline V gene. J was trimmed by 5 bases and V by 4 bases; bases with no gene match: 6. The CDR3 length is 16 residues.

The chain has TRBV4-3 and TRBJ1-4; no firm D call. Trimming shortened V by 1 base and J by 8 bases, and 14 bases separated the two germline ends. Germline-derived CDR1 and CDR2 are LGHNA and YSLEER. The CDR3 has 15 residues. In DNA, the CDR3 is TGCGCCAGCAGCCAAGGTTCGACAACCAGGGAAAAACTGTTTTTT. Its protein is CASSQGSTTREKLFF.

This clone appeared a single time. The chain joins TRBV9 to TRBJ1-3; maybe TRBD1 (5 bases). V lost 4 bases, J lost 4 bases, and 18 bases lay in between. Germline V gene sequence: CDR1 SGDLS, CDR2 YYNGEE. The CDR3 length is 16 residues. The CDR3 sequence is CASSTVVGTSGNTIYF. In DNA form, the CDR3 reads TGTGCCAGCAGCACCGTAGTGGGGACTTCAGGAAACACCATATATTTT. The full variable domain, completed using reference TRBV9 and TRBJ1-3, is DSGVTQTPKHLITATGQRVTLRCSPRSGDLSVYWYQQSLDQGLQFLIQYYNGEERAKGNILERFSAQQFPDLHSELNLSSLELGDSALYFCASSTVVGTSGNTIYFGEGSWLTVV.

The chain uses TRBV7-2 and TRBJ2-3, with a weak D call TRBD1 (6 bases). The CDR3 sequence is 16 residues long. The V end lost 5 bases, the J end lost 5 bases, and 20 bases lay between the germline ends. Germline V gives CDR1 SGHTA, CDR2 FQGNSA. CDR3 DNA: TGTGCCAGCAGCATTAGCGCAGGGGTAGGCAAAGATACGCAGTATTTT. It translates to CASSISAGVGKDTQYF.

V usage is TRBV5-1 and J usage is TRBJ2-7; 8 bases agree with TRBD1. Germline CDR1 is SGHRS and CDR2 is YFSETQ. The J segment lost 4 bases and the V segment lost 0 bases, leaving 6 bases of the junction unmatched. CDR3 size: 15 residues. Here the CDR3 DNA reads TGCGCCAGCAGCTTGGCCGGGGACAGGAAATACGAGCAGTACTTC. Encoded protein: CASSLAGDRKYEQYF.

CDR3 nucleotides: TGTGCCAGTAGTATAACGGGAGCCCGCAATGAGCAGTTCTTC. Translating it yields CASSITGARNEQFF. The J gene is TRBJ2-1, the V gene TRBV19; TRBD2 is a possible D gene (6 bases). The CDR3 runs to 14 residues. Trimming removed 2 bases at V and 6 bases at J, with 11 bases between. Germline V CDR1 and CDR2: LNHDA, SQIVND (reference sequence).

V and J are TRBV5-1 and TRBJ2-7, with 8 bases that match TRBD1. Trimming cost V 4 bases and J 0 bases; bases outside gene matches: 6. There are 15 residues in the CDR3. CDR1 and CDR2 (germline): SGHRS, YFSETQ. CDR3 residues: CASSGDRGSSYEQYF. CDR3 DNA: TGCGCCAGCAGCGGAGACAGGGGAAGCTCCTACGAGCAGTACTTC.